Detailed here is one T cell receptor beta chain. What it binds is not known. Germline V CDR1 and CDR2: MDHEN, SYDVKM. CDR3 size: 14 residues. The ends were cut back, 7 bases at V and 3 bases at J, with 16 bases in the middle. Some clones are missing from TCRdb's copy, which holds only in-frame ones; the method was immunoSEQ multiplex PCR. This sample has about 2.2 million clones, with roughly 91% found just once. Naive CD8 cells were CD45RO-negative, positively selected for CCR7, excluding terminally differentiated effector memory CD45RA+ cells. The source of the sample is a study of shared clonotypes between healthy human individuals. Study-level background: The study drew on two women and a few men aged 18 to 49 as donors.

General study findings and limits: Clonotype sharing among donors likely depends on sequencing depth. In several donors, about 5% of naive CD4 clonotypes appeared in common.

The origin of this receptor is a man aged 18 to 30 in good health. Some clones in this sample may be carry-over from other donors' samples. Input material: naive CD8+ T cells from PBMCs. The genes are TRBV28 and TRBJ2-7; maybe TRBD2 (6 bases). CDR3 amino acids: CASTWRGEVYEQYF. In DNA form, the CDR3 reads TGTGCCAGCACCTGGAGAGGGGAGGTCTACGAGCAGTACTTC.